This T cell receptor (beta chain) was identified during a study of cytomegalovirus exposure and HLA in healthy donors. CDR1 is SGHRS, CDR2 YFSETQ, per germline. V was pared by 1 base and J by 7 bases, with 11 bases between. CDR3 length equals 14 residues. This clone has more than one count but fewer than ten. The PCR ran on 60 Vbeta and 13 Jbeta primers. The method was immunoSEQ multiplex PCR; TCRdb's version includes in-frame clones alone and lacks a portion of them. The table has under 35,000 clones, more than 60% seen once; the top ten hold 20% to 25%. The chain is built from TRBV5-1 and TRBJ2-2, with a possible D match to TRBD1 (5 bases). Material for sequencing was PBMCs. This receptor was identified in a man aged 50-59 years in good health and CMV-seropositive. The CDR3 sequence: CASSLWGSGGELFF. CDR3 sequence (DNA): TGCGCCAGCAGCTTGTGGGGCTCAGGCGGGGAGCTGTTTTTT.